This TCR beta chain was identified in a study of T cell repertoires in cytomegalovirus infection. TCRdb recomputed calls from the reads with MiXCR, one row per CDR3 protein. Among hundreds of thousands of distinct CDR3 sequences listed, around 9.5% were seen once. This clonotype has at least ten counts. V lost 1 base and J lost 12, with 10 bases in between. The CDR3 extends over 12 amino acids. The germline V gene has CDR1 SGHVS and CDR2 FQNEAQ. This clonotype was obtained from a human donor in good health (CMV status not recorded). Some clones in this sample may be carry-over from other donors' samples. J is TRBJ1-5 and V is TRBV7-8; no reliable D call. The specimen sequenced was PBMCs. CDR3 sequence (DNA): TGTGCCAGCAGCTTAGAGACGACACACCAGCATTTT. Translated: CASSLETTHQHF.